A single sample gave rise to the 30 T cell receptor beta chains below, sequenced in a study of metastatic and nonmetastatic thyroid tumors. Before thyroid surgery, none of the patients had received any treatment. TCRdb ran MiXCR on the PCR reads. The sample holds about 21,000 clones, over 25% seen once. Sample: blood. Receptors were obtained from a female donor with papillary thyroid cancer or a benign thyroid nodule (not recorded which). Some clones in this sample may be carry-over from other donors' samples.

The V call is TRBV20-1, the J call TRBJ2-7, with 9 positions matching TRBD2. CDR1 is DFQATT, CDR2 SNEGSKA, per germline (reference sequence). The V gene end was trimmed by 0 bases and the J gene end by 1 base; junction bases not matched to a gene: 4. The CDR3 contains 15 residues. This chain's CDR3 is CSARDLAGRSYEQYF. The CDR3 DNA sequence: TGCAGTGCTAGAGACCTAGCGGGGCGATCCTACGAGCAGTACTTC.

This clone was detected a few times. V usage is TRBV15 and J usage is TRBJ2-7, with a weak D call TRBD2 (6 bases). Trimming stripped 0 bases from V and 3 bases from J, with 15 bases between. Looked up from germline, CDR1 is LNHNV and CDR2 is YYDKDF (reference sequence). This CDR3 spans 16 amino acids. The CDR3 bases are TGTGCCACCAGCAGAGACCGTGTCGGGAGTGGCTACGAGCAGTACTTC. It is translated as CATSRDRVGSGYEQYF.

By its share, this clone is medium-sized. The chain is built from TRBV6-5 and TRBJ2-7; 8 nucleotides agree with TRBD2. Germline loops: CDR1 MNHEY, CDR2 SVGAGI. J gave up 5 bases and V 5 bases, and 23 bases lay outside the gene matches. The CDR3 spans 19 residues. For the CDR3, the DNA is TGTGCCAGCAGTCCTACATGGTTCGGTGCAGCGGGAGAGTGGAACGAGCAGTACTTC. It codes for CASSPTWFGAAGEWNEQYF.

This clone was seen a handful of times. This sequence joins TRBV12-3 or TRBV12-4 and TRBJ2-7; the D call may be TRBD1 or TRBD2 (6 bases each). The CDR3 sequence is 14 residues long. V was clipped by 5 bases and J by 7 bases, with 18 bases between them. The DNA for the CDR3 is TGTGCCAGCAGTGGGGGCGGGGAATCAGAGGAGCAGTACTTC. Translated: CASSGGGESEEQYF.

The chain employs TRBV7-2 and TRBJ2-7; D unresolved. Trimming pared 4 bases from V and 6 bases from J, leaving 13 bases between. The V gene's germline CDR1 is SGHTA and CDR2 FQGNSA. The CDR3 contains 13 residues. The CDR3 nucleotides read TGTGCCAGCAGCTCCCTCGTGGCTCTCGAGCAGTACTTC. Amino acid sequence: CASSSLVALEQYF. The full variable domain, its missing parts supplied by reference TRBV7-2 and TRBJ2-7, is GAGVSQSPSNKVTEKGKDVELRCDPISGHTALYWYRQSLGQGLEFLIYFQGNSAPDKSGLPSDRFSAERTGGSVSTLTIQRTQQEDSAVYLCASSSLVALEQYFGPGTRLTVT.

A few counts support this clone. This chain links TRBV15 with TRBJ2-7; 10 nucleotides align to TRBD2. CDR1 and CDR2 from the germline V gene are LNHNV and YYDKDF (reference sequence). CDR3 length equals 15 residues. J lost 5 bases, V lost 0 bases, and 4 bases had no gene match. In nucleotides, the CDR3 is TGTGCCACCAGCAGAGATCCCGGGACTAGCGACGAGCAGTACTTC. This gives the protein CATSRDPGTSDEQYF.

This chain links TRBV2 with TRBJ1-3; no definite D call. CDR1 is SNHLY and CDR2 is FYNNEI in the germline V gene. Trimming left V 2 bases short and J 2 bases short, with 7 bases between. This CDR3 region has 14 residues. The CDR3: CASSERSPGNTIYF. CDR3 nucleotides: TGTGCCAGCAGTGAACGCAGTCCTGGAAACACCATATATTTT. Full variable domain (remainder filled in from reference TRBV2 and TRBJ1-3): EPEVTQTPSHQVTQMGQEVILRCVPISNHLYFYWYRQILGQKVEFLVSFYNNEISEKSEIFDDQFSVERPDGSNFTLKIRSTKLEDSAMYFCASSERSPGNTIYFGEGSWLTVV.

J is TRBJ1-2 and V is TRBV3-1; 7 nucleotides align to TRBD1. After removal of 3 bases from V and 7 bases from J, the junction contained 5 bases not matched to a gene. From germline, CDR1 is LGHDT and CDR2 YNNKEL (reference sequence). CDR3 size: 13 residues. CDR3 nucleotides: TGTGCCAGCAGCCACCGACAGGGACGTGGCTACACCTTC. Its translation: CASSHRQGRGYTF.

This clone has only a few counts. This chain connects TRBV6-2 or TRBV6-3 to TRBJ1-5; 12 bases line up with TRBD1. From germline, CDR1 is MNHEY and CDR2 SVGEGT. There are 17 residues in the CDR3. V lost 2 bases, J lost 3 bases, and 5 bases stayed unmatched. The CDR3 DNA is TGTGCCAGCAGTTACGGGACAGGGGGCGGCTTCAATCAGCCCCAGCATTTT. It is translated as CASSYGTGGGFNQPQHF.

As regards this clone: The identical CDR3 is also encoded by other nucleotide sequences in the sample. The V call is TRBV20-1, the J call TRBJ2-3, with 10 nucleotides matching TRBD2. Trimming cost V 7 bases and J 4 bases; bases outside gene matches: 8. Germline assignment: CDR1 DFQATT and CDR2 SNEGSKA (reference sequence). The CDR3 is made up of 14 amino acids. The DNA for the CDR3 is TGCAGTGTGAAGGGCACTAGCGGGGCAGATACGCAGTATTTT. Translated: CSVKGTSGADTQYF.

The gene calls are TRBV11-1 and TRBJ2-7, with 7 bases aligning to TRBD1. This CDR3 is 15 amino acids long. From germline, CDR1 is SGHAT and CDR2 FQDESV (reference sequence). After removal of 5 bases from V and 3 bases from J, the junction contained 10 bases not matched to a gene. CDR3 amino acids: CASSLRDSVFYEQYF. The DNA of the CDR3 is TGTGCCAGCAGCCTCCGGGACAGTGTTTTCTACGAGCAGTACTTC.

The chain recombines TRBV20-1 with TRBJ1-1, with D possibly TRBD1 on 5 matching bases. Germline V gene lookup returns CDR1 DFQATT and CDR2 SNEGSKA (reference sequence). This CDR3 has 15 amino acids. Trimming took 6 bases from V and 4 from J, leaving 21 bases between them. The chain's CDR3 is CSADQDGVGATEAFF. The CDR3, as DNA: TGCAGTGCCGATCAAGACGGTGTAGGGGCCACTGAAGCTTTCTTT.

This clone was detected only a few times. The DNA for the CDR3 is TGTGCCAGCAGCTCCCTTTCGGGGGAGACCCAGTACTTC. This translates into CASSSLSGETQYF. This sequence joins TRBV5-6 and TRBJ2-5, with D maybe TRBD2 (5 bases). Trimming pared 3 bases from V and 5 bases from J, leaving 11 bases between. The germline CDR1 and CDR2 sequences are SGHDT and YYEEEE. The CDR3 runs 13 residues.

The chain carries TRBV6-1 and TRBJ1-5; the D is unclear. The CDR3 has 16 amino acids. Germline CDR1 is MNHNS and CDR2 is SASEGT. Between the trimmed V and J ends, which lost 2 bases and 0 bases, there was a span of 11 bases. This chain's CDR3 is CASSETVIHSNQPQHF. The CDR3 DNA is TGTGCCAGCAGTGAAACGGTAATTCATAGCAATCAGCCCCAGCATTTT.

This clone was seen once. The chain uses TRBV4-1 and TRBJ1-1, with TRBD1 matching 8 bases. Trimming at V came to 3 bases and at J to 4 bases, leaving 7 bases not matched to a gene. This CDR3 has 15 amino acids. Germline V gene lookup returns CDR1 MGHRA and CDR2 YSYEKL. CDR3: CASSHPGQGLTEAFF. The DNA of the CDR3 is TGCGCCAGCAGCCATCCCGGACAGGGTCTCACTGAAGCTTTCTTT.

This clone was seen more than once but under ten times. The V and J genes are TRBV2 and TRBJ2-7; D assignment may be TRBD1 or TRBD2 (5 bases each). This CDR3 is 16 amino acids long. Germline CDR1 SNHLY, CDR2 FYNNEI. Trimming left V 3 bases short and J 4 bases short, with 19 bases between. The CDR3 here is CASSDEGTIEQYEQYF. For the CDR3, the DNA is TGTGCCAGCAGTGACGAAGGGACCATAGAACAATACGAGCAGTACTTC.

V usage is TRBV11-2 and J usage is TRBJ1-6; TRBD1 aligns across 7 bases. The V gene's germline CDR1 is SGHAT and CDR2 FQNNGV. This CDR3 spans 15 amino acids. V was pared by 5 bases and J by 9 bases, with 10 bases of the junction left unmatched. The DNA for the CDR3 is TGTGCCAGCAGCGAAACAGGGGCAAATCGTTCACCCCTCCACTTT. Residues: CASSETGANRSPLHF.

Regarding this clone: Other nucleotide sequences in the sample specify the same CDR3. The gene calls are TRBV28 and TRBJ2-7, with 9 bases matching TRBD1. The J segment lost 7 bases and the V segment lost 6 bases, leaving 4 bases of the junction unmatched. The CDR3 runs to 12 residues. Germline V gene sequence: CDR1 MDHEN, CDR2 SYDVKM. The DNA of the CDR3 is TGTGCCAGCAGCAGACAGGGGGGAGAGCAGTACTTC. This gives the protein CASSRQGGEQYF.

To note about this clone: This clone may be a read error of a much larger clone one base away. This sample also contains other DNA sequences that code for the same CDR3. Here the CDR3 reads CASTLSEVGEKLFF. In DNA, the CDR3 is TGCGCCAGCACCCTAAGCGAGGTCGGAGAAAAACTGTTTTTT. The chain recombines TRBV5-5 with TRBJ1-4; D uncertain. CDR3 length: 14 amino acids. Germline CDR1 SGHKS, CDR2 YYEKEE (reference sequence).

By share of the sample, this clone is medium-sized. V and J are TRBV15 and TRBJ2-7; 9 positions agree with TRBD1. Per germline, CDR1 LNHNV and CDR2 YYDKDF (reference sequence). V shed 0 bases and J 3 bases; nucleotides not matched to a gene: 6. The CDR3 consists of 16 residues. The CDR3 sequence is CATSRDGRDRDYEQYF. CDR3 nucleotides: TGTGCCACCAGCAGAGATGGCCGGGACAGGGACTACGAGCAGTACTTC.

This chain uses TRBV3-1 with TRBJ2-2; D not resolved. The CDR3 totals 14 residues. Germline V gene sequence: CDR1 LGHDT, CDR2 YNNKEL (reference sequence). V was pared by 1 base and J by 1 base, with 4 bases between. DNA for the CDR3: TGTGCCAGCAGCCAAGTAAAGAACACCGGGGAGCTGTTTTTT. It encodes CASSQVKNTGELFF.

In DNA, the CDR3 is TGTGCCACCAGCAGAGTCCACAGGGACGATGAGACCCAGTACTTC. This codes for CATSRVHRDDETQYF. The chain combines TRBV15 with TRBJ2-5; tentative D call: TRBD1 (6 bases). Germline values: CDR1 LNHNV, CDR2 YYDKDF (reference sequence). The CDR3 contains 15 residues. V lost 1 base and J lost 5, with 14 bases in between.

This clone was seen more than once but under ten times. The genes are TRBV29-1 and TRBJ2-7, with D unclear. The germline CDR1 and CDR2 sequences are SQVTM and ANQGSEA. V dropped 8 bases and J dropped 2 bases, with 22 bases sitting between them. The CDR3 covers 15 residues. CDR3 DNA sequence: TGCAGCTCCCGTCTTGGGCCAACGAAGACCTACGAGCAGTACTTC. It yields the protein CSSRLGPTKTYEQYF.

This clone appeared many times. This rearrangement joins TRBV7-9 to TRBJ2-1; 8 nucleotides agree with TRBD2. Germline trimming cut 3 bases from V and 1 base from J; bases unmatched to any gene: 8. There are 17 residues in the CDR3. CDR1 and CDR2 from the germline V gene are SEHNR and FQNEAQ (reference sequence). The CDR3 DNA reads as TGTGCCAGCAGCTTGGGTACTAGCGGCCTTTCCTACAATGAGCAGTTCTTC. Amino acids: CASSLGTSGLSYNEQFF.

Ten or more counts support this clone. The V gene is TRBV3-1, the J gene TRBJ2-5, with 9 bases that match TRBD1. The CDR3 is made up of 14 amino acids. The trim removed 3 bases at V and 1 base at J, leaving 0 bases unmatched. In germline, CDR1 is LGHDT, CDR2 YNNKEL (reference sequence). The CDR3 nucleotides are TGTGCCAGCAGCCAGACAGGGGGCCAAGAGACCCAGTACTTC. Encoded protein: CASSQTGGQETQYF.

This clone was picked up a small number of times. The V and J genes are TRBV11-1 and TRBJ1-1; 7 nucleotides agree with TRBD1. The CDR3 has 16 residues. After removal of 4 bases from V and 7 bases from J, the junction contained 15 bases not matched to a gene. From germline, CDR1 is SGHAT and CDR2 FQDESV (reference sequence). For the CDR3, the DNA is TGTGCCAGCAGCTCCAGTGAAGCAGGGGGACGTGTTGAAGCTTTCTTT. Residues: CASSSSEAGGRVEAFF.

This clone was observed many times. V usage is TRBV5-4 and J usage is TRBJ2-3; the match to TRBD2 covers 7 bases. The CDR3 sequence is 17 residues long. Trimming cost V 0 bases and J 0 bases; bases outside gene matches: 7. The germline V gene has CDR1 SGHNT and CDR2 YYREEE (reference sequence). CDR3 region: CASSLAGRGLSTDTQYF. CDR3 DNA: TGTGCCAGCAGCTTGGCGGGGAGGGGACTTAGCACAGATACGCAGTATTTT.

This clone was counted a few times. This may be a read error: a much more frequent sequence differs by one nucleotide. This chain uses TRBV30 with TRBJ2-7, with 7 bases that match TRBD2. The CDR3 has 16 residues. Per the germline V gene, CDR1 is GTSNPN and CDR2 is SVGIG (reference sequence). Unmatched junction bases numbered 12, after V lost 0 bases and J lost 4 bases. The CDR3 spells CAWSVGSLAFPYEQYF. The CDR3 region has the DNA TGTGCCTGGAGTGTAGGTTCACTAGCGTTCCCTTACGAGCAGTACTTC.

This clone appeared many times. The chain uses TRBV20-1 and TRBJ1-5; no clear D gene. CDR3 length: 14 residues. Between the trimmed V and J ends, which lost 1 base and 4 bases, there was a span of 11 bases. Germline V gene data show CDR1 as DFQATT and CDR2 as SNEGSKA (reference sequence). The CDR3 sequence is CSARAPGRNQPQHF. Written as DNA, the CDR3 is TGCAGTGCTAGAGCCCCGGGAAGGAATCAGCCCCAGCATTTT.

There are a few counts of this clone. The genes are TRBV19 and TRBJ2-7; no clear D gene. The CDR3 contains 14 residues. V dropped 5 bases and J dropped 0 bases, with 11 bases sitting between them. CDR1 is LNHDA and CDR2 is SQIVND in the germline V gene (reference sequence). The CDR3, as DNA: TGTGCCAGTAGTTTCCGGTACGTCTCCTACGAGCAGTACTTC. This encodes CASSFRYVSYEQYF. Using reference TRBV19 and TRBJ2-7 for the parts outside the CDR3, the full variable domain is DGGITQSPKYLFRKEGQNVTLSCEQNLNHDAMYWYRQDPGQGLRLIYYSQIVNDFQKGDIAEGYSVSREKKESFPLTVTSAQKNPTAFYLCASSFRYVSYEQYFGPGTRLTVT.